This T cell receptor beta chain was identified during a study of cytomegalovirus exposure and HLA in healthy donors. PCR employed 60 Vbeta and 13 Jbeta primers. Clones were read by immunoSEQ multiplex PCR, and TCRdb kept only the in-frame ones, dropping some. The sample carries some 130,000 clones, 79% recorded once. General observations from the study: Among CMV-associated TCR beta chains, most appeared HLA-restricted in a later analysis. The authors later found TCR association rates varying by HLA locus, with DRB1 most and HLA-C fewest. Prediction of most subjects' HLA-A and HLA-B alleles by TCR beta sequences was reportedly accurate. Sequence variants that were highly shared formed a cluster that was likely a sequencing artifact.

A word on this clone: What it binds is not known.

The CDR3 contains 14 residues. Deletions cut 2 bases from V and 5 bases from J, with 10 bases between. Germline V gives CDR1 LNHNV, CDR2 YYDKDF (reference sequence). The specimen sequenced was PBMCs. The chain uses TRBV15 and TRBJ2-1; D uncertain. This sequence originates from a man aged 35 to 55 in good health and CMV-seropositive. As DNA, the CDR3 is TGTGCCACCAGCAGACGAAACTACAACAATGAGCAGTTCTTC. Its translation: CATSRRNYNNEQFF.